Below are 10 T cell receptor beta chains sequenced from a single sample in a study of shared clonotypes between healthy human individuals. Assay used: immunoSEQ multiplex PCR; TCRdb lists only in-frame clones, some missing. This sample has around 2,000,000 clones, with 95% found just once. The sample comprised naive CD4+ T cells sorted from blood. The subset was: CD45RA+ positively selected. The receptor set was obtained from a young man in good health.

J is TRBJ2-7 and V is TRBV11-2, with D maybe TRBD2 (5 bases). V was clipped by 1 base and J by 1 base, with 8 bases between them. CDR3 size: 14 residues. The germline V gene encodes CDR1 SGHAT and CDR2 FQNNGV. The CDR3: CASSLGRTSYEQYF. The DNA of the CDR3 is TGTGCCAGCAGCTTAGGACGGACTTCCTACGAGCAGTACTTC.

In this sample, this clone turned up once. The same CDR3 arises from other DNA sequences in this sample as well. The J gene is TRBJ2-2, the V gene TRBV10-3; perhaps TRBD1 as D (6 bases). Trimming stripped 2 bases from V and 5 bases from J, with 12 bases between. The CDR3 sequence is 15 residues long. Germline CDR1 ENHRY, CDR2 SYGVKD. This chain's CDR3 is CAISEGQGKTGELFF. The CDR3 coding sequence is TGTGCCATCAGTGAGGGGCAGGGGAAGACCGGGGAGCTGTTTTTT.

V usage is TRBV10-2 and J usage is TRBJ1-1, with D perhaps TRBD1 (6 bases). The V end lost 5 bases, the J end lost 1 base, and 8 bases lay between the germline ends. Germline-derived CDR1 and CDR2 are WSHSY and SAAADI. The CDR3 consists of 13 residues. In DNA form, the CDR3 reads TGCGCCAGCAGTTGGACAGAGAACACTGAAGCTTTCTTT. The encoded protein is CASSWTENTEAFF.

The J gene is TRBJ2-1, the V gene TRBV20-1, with unresolved D. Trimming removed 3 bases at V and 0 bases at J, with 0 bases between. This CDR3 has 11 amino acids. CDR1 is DFQATT and CDR2 is SNEGSKA in the germline V gene (reference sequence). The CDR3 bases are TGCAGTGCTAGCTCCTACAATGAGCAGTTCTTC. This codes for CSASSYNEQFF.

This clone appeared once. The rearrangement joins TRBV5-6 to TRBJ2-7, with TRBD2 matching over 12 bases. The CDR3 contains 16 residues. Germline V CDR1 and CDR2: SGHDT, YYEEEE. V lost 4 bases to trimming and J lost 2 bases; unmatched junction nucleotides: 7. The CDR3 here is CASSPPSGGAAYEQYF. CDR3 bases: TGTGCCAGCAGCCCCCCTAGCGGGGGGGCCGCCTACGAGCAGTACTTC.

The chain links TRBV28 to TRBJ2-7, with D possibly called TRBD1 or TRBD2 (5 bases each). The ends were cut back, 6 bases at V and 6 bases at J, with 21 bases in the middle. CDR1 is MDHEN, CDR2 SYDVKM, per germline. CDR3 length: 15 amino acids. The CDR3 nucleotides are TGTGCCAGCAGGCCTAACGGGACCCCGGATTTCGAGCAGTACTTC. It specifies CASRPNGTPDFEQYF. The entire variable domain, with the rest obtained from reference TRBV28 and TRBJ2-7, is as follows: DVKVTQSSRYLVKRTGEKVFLECVQDMDHENMFWYRQDPGLGLRLIYFSYDVKMKEKGDIPEGYSVSREKKERFSLILESASTNQTSMYLCASRPNGTPDFEQYFGPGTRLTVT.

The chain recombines TRBV21-1 with TRBJ1-4; the D segment call TRBD1 is taken from the table without a DNA check. TRBV21-1 is described as a pseudogene. The CDR3 consists of 15 residues. This chain's CDR3 is CASTHPGGACEKLFF. The CDR3 region has the DNA TGTGCCAGCACCCACCCAGGGGGCGCCTGTGAAAAACTGTTTTTT.

The chain is built from TRBV5-1 and TRBJ2-7; weak D call: TRBD1 (6 bases). The germline V gene encodes CDR1 SGHRS and CDR2 YFSETQ. Trimming shortened V by 5 bases and J by 7 bases, and 19 bases separated the two germline ends. This CDR3 contains 14 residues. The CDR3 DNA follows: TGCGCCAGCAGGACTGACGACAGGCAAGGGGAGCAGTACTTC. Its translation: CASRTDDRQGEQYF.

V and J are TRBV5-4 and TRBJ2-3; 7 bases are a match to TRBD2. Trimming at V came to 4 bases and at J to 4 bases, leaving 12 bases not matched to a gene. Per the germline V gene, CDR1 is SGHNT and CDR2 is YYREEE (reference sequence). The CDR3 loop spans 16 amino acids. This CDR3 is CASSPREAGSPDTQYF. The DNA for the CDR3 is TGTGCCAGCAGCCCTCGGGAGGCAGGTAGTCCAGATACGCAGTATTTT.

This clone showed up just a few times. The chain joins TRBV9 to TRBJ1-3, with D unresolved. CDR1 and CDR2 from the germline V gene are SGDLS and YYNGEE. Trimming took 3 bases from V and 0 from J, leaving 13 bases between them. The CDR3 consists of 16 residues. Here the CDR3 reads CASSGYARLSGNTIYF. In DNA form, the CDR3 reads TGTGCCAGCAGCGGCTATGCACGACTCTCTGGAAACACCATATATTTT.